This T cell receptor beta chain was captured by sequencing in a study of identical twins. Study observations and caveats: High-abundance cord blood beta clonotypes had fewer insertions; memory repertoires showed none. The models systematically underestimated how much out-of-frame TCR alpha was shared in monozygotic twins. A partial confounding effect on zero-insertion analyses could come from invariant MAIT and iNKT cells. When twins shared out-of-frame alpha sequences, those sequences had excess low generation probability.

TCRdb processed the 5' RACE reads anew with MiXCR; each CDR3 protein has one entry. The sample lists roughly 630,000 distinct CDR3 sequences; about 7.1% were seen once. This CDR3 contains 15 residues. Germline CDR1 reads SGHNT; CDR2 reads YENEEA. The germline V and J ends were trimmed by 5 bases and 1 base, with 15 bases remaining between them. Details on this clonotype: What it binds is unknown.

A further study also used this sample, focusing on yellow fever vaccine responses in identical twins.

The V call is TRBV11-3, the J call TRBJ2-7; TRBD2 is a possible D gene (7 bases). The receptor's source is a woman under 30 in good health. Sequencing was performed on PBMCs. Here the CDR3 reads CASSPEGGGSYEQYF. CDR3 in DNA: TGTGCCAGCAGCCCTGAGGGGGGGGGATCCTACGAGCAGTACTTC.